This record covers a single T cell receptor (beta chain). Its recognized antigen is unknown. Base-call qualities are not available, and no considerably larger clone is one nucleotide away. The data derive from a study of blood T cell repertoires in COVID-19 (dated by TCRdb to 2018 to 2021). As for the study more broadly: Samples covering the acute and convalescent phases of COVID-19 were provided by collaborators in the United States, Italy and Spain. The material from the prospective study consisted of cDNA or gDNA derived from T cells, B-cell-depleted T cells, or PBMCs. Deeply sampled blood TCRbeta repertoires from subjects exposed to, actively infected with, or recovered from COVID-19 were included in the dataset. The repertoires were released in a freely available public database meant as a resource for research on the immune response to SARS-CoV-2. The samples were drawn from the first 160 participants of the ongoing ImmuneRACE study and from some 1,300 subjects provided by 6 global collaborators. Sample metadata almost always included a de-identified subject ID, COVID-19 status, age in years and sex. HLA class I and class II types, where available, came from metadata supplied by the sample provider rather than from assay-based typing. Here is what the overall study found, with its caveats: The amount of clinical and demographic metadata varied by source and participant and was provided uncurated.

TCRbeta CDR3 regions were amplified from genomic DNA by means of the immunoSEQ Assay, a bias-controlled multiplex PCR. The published analysis was carried out like this. Within the assay, amplification of reference gene primers was used to estimate how many nucleated cells each sample contained. Sequence reads were collapsed and filtered to measure the absolute abundance of every unique TCRbeta CDR3 rearrangement. Productive Simpson clonality was computed per sample as the square root of Simpson's diversity index over productive rearrangements. TCRdb carries this immuneACCESS record with in-frame sequences only. Its versions omit some clonotypes, under half of them owing to an unresolved V gene in the studies checked, with the rest unexplained. For V, J and clone size, that table is used; D and trimming come from the DNA. This sample lists 400,000 to 550,000 clones; about 85% were detected once. The ten largest clones represent almost 2% of the sample.

Participants in the prospective study were enrolled through a virtual design, were aged roughly 18 to 90 years, and lived in approximately 24 United States geographic areas. Cohort assignment in the prospective study relied on participant-reported clinical history from a screening survey and a study questionnaire. Mobile phlebotomists in the prospective study collected whole blood, serum and a nasopharyngeal or oropharyngeal swab from every participant. Prospective study participants could optionally give additional blood draws and questionnaires over an approximately 2-month period. Prospective study blood samples were shipped either frozen or at room temperature before DNA extraction. This sequence was found in a woman aged 18-35 years with acute COVID-19. The sequencing input was PBMCs or T cells enriched from blood (not recorded which).

Read as DNA, the sequence is TGTGCCAGCAGTGAGAAAGTAGCGGGGGGTAGGGATGAGCAGTTCTTC. Its amino acids are CASSEKVAGGRDEQFF. This receptor chain uses TRBV2 and TRBJ2-1, and TRBD2 matches 10 of the central bases. V ends up 3 bases short and J 8 bases short, with an unmatched junction base count of 10. Measured from the cysteine to the phenylalanine, the CDR3 is 16 residues long. CDR3 DNA is the only sequence kept; it has 48 bases, read in frame from the first base. CDR1 SNHLY and CDR2 FYNNEI are derived from the germline V gene.